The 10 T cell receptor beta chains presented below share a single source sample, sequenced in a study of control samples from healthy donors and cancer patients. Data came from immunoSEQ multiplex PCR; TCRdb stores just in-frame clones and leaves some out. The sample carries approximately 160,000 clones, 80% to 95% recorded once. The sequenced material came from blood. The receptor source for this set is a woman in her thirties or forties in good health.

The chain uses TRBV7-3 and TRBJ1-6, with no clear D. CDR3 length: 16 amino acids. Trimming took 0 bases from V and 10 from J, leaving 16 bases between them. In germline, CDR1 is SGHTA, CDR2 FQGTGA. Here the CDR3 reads CASSLTGPPAASPLHF. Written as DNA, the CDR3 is TGTGCCAGCAGCTTAACCGGGCCCCCCGCTGCATCACCCCTCCACTTT.

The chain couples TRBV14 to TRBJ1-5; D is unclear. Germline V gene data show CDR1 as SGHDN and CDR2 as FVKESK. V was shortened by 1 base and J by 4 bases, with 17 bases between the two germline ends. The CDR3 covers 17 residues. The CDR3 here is CASSQALGSYWNQPQHF. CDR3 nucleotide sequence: TGTGCCAGCAGCCAAGCCTTAGGGAGTTACTGGAATCAGCCCCAGCATTTT.

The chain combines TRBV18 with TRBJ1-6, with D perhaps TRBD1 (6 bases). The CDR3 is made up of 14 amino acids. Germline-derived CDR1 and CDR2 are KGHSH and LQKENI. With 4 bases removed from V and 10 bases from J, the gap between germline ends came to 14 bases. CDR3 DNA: TGTGCCAGCTCACTGGGGGGGCAGGACTCACCCCTCCACTTT. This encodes CASSLGGQDSPLHF. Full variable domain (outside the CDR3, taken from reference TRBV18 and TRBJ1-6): NAGVMQNPRHLVRRRGQEARLRCSPMKGHSHVYWYRQLPEEGLKFMVYLQKENIIDESGMPKERFSAEFPKEGPSILRIQQVVRGDSAAYFCASSLGGQDSPLHFGNGTRLTVT.

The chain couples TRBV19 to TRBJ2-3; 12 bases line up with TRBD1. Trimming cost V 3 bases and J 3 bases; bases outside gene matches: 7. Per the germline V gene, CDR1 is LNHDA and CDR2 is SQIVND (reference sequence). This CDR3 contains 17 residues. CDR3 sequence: CASSMGQGAGFTDTQYF. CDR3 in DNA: TGTGCCAGTAGTATGGGACAGGGGGCTGGTTTTACAGATACGCAGTATTTT.

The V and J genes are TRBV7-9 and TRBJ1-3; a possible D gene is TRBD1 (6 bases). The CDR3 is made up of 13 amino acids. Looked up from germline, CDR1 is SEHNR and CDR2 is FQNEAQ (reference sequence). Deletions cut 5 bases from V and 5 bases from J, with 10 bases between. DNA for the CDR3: TGTGCCAGCAGCCGGGACAACCGAAACACCATATATTTT. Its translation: CASSRDNRNTIYF.

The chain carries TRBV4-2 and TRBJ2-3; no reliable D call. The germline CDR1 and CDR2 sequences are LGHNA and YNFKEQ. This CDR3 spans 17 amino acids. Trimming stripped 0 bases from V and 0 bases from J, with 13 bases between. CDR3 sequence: CASSQDLVLWSTDTQYF. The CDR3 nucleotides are TGTGCCAGCAGCCAAGATCTCGTACTCTGGAGCACAGATACGCAGTATTTT.

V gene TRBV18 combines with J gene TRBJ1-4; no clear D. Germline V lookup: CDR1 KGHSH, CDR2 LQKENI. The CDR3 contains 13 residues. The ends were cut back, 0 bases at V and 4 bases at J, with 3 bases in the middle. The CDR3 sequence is CASSPPVNEKLFF. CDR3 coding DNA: TGTGCCAGCTCACCACCCGTTAATGAAAAACTGTTTTTT.

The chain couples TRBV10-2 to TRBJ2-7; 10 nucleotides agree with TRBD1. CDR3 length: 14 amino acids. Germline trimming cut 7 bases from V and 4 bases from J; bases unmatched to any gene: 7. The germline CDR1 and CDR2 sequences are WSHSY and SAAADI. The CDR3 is CASKLGTGAYEQYF. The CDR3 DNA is TGCGCCAGCAAGTTGGGGACAGGGGCGTACGAGCAGTACTTC.

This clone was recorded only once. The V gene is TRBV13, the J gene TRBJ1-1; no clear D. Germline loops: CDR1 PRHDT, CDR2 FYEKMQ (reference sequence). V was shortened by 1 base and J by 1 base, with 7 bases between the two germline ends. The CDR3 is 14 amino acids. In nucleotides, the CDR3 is TGTGCCAGCAGCTTAGCAGAGCAGAACACTGAAGCTTTCTTT. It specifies CASSLAEQNTEAFF. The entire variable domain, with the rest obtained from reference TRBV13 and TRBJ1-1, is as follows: AAGVIQSPRHLIKEKRETATLKCYPIPRHDTVYWYQQGPGQDPQFLISFYEKMQSDKGSIPDRFSAQQFSDYHSELNMSSLELGDSALYFCASSLAEQNTEAFFGQGTRLTVV.

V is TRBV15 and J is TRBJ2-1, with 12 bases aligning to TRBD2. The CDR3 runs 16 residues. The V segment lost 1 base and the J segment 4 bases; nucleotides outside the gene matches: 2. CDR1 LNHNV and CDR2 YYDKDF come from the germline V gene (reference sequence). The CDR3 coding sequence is TGTGCCACCAGCAGAGTACTAGCGGGGGGTTACAATGAGCAGTTCTTC. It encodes CATSRVLAGGYNEQFF.